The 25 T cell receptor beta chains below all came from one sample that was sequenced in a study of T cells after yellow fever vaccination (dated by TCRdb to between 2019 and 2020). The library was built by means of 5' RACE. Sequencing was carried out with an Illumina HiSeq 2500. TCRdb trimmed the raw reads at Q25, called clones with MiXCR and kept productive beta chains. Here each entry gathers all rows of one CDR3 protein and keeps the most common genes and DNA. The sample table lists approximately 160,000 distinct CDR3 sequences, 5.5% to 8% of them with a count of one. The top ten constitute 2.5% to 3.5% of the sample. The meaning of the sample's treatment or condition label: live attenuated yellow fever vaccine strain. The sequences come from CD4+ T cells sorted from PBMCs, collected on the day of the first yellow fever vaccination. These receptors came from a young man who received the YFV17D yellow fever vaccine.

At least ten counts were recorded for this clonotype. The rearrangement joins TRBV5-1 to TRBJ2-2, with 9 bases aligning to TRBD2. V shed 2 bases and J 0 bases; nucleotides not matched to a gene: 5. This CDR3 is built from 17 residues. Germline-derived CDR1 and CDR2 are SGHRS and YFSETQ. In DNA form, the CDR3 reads TGCGCCAGCAGCTTCCTAGCGGGGTATTCGAACACCGGGGAGCTGTTTTTT. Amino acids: CASSFLAGYSNTGELFF.

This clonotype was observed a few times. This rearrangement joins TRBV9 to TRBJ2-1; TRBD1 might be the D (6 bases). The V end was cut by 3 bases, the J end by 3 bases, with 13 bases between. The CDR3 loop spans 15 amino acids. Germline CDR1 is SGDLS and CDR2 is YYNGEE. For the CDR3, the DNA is TGTGCCAGCAGCGCATCGGGACAAGACTACAATGAGCAGTTCTTC. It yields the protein CASSASGQDYNEQFF.

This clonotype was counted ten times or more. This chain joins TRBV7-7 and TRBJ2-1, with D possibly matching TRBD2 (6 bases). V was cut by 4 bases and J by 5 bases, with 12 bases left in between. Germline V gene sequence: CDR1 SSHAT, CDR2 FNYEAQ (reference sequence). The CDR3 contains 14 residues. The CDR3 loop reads CASSSSWGDNEQFF. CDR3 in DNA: TGTGCCAGCAGCTCCTCTTGGGGGGACAATGAGCAGTTCTTC.

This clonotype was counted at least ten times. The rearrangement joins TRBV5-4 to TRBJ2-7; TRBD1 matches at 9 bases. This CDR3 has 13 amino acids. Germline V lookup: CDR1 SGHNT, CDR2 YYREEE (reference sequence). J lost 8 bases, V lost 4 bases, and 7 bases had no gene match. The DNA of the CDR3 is TGTGCCAGCAGCACCCCGGGACAGGGTAAGCAGTACGTC. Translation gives CASSTPGQGKQYV.

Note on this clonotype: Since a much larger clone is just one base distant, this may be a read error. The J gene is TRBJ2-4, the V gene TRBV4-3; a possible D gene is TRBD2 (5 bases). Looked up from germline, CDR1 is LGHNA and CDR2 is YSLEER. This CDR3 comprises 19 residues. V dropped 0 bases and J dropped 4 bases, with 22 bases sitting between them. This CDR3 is CASSQDGPSRARGKNIQYF. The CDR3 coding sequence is TGCGCCAGCAGCCAAGATGGTCCTAGCCGGGCCCGAGGGAAAAACATTCAGTACTTC.

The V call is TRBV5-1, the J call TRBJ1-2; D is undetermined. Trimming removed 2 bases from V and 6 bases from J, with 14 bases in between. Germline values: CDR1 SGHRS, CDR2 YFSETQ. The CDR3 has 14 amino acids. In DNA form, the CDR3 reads TGCGCCAGCAGCTTAGGCAACTCGGGAGATGGCTACACCTTC. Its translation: CASSLGNSGDGYTF.

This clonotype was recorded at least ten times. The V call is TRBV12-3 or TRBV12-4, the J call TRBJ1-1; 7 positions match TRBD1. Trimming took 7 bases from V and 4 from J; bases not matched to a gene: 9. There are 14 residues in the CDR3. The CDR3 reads CASTATGYATEAFF. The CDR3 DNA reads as TGTGCCAGCACCGCGACAGGGTACGCCACTGAAGCTTTCTTT.

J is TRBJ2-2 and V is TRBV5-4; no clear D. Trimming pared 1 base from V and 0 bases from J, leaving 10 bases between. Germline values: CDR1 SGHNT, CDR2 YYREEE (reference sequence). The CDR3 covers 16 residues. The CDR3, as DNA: TGTGCCAGCAGCTTGAATAACGCCCCGAACACCGGGGAGCTGTTTTTT. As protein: CASSLNNAPNTGELFF.

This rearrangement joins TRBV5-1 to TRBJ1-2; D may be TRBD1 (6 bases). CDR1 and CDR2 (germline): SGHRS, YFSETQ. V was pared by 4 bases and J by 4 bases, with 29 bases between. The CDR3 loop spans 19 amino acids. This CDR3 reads CASSHETQTGTGALYGYTF. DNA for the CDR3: TGCGCCAGCAGCCACGAAACCCAAACAGGGACTGGTGCACTCTATGGCTACACCTTC.

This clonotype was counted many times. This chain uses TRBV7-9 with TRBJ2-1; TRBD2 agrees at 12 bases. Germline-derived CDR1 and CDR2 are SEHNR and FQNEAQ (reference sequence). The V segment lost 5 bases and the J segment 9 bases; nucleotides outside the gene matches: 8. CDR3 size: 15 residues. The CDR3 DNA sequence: TGTGCCAGCAGCCCTAGCGGGGGGGCCAGTGTTGAGCAGTTCTTC. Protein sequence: CASSPSGGASVEQFF.

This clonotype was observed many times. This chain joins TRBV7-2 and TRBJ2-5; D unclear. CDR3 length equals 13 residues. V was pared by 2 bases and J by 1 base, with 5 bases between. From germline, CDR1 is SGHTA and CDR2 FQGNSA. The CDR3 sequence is CASSLSFQETQYF. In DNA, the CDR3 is TGTGCCAGCAGCTTATCCTTCCAAGAGACCCAGTACTTC. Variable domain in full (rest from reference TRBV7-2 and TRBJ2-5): GAGVSQSPSNKVTEKGKDVELRCDPISGHTALYWYRQSLGQGLEFLIYFQGNSAPDKSGLPSDRFSAERTGGSVSTLTIQRTQQEDSAVYLCASSLSFQETQYFGPGTRLLVL.

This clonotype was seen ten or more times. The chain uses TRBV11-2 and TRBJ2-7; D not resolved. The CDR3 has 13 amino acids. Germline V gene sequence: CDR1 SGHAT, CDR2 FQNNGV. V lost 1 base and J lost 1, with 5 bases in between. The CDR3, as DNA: TGTGCCAGCAGCTTAGGACGGTCCTACGAGCAGTACTTC. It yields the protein CASSLGRSYEQYF.

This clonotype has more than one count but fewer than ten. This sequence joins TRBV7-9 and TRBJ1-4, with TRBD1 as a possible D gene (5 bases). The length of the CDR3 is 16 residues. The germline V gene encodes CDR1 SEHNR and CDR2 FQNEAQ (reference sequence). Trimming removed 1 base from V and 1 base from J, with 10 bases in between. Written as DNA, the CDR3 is TGTGCCAGCAGCTTAGAGGCAGGGCGAACTAATGAAAAACTGTTTTTT. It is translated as CASSLEAGRTNEKLFF.

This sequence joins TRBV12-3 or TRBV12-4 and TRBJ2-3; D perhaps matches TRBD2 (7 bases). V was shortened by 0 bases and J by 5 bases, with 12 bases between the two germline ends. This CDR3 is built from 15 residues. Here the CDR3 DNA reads TGTGCCAGCAGTTTAGCATCGGGGGGCATAGATACGCAGTATTTT. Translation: CASSLASGGIDTQYF.

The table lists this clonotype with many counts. The DNA for the CDR3 is TGTGCCAGCAGCTATACGGGGGGCGAGGCTGAAGCTTTCTTT. It encodes CASSYTGGEAEAFF. The rearrangement joins TRBV5-4 to TRBJ1-1; the D gene is possibly TRBD1 (6 bases). This CDR3 has 14 amino acids. V gave up 3 bases and J gave up 6 bases, with 15 bases separating them. Germline V lookup: CDR1 SGHNT, CDR2 YYREEE (reference sequence).

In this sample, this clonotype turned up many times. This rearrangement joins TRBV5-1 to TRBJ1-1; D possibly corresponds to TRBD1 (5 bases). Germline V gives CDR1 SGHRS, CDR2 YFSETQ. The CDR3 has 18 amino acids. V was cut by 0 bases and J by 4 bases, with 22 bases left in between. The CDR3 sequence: CASSLGAGASVRGTEAFF. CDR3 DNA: TGCGCCAGCAGCTTGGGGGCCGGGGCCAGTGTGAGAGGCACTGAAGCTTTCTTT.

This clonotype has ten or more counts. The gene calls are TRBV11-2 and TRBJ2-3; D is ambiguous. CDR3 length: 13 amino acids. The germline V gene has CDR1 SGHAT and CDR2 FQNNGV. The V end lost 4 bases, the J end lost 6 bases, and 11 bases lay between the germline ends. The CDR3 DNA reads TGTGCCAGCAGCTGGGCCCCCCCCGATACGCAGTATTTT. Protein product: CASSWAPPDTQYF. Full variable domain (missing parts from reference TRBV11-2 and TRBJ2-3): EAGVAQSPRYKIIEKRQSVAFWCNPISGHATLYWYQQILGQGPKLLIQFQNNGVVDDSQLPKDRFSAERLKGVDSTLKIQPAKLEDSAVYLCASSWAPPDTQYFGPGTRLTVL.

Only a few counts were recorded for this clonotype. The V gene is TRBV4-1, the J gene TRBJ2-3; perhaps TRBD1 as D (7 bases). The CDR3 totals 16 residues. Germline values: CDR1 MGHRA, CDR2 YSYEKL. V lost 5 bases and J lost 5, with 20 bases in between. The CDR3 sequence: CASSGPGAGGRDTQYF. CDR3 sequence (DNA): TGCGCCAGCAGCGGTCCCGGGGCAGGGGGGAGAGATACGCAGTATTTT.

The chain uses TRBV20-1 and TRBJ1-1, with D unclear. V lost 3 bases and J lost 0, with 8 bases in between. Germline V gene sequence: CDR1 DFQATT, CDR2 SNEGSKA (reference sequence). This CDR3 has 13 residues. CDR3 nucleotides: TGCAGTGCTAGGCCACCCATGAACACTGAAGCTTTCTTT. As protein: CSARPPMNTEAFF.

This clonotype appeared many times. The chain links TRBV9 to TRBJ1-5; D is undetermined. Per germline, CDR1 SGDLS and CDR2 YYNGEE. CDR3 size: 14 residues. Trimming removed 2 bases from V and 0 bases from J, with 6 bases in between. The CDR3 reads CASSVDGSNQPQHF. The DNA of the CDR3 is TGTGCCAGCAGCGTCGACGGTAGCAATCAGCCCCAGCATTTT.

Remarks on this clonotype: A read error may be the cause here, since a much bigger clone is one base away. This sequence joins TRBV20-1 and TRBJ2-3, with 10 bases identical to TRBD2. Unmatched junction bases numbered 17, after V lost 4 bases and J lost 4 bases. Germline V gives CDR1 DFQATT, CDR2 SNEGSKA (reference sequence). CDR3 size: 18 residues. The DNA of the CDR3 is TGCAGTGCTAAGGTTGCCCAGCGGGGGGGCCAGTCTGCAGATACGCAGTATTTT. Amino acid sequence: CSAKVAQRGGQSADTQYF.

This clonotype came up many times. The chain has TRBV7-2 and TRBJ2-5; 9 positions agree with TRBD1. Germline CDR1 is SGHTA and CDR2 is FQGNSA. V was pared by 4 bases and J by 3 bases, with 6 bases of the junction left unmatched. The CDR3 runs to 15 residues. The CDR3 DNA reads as TGTGCCAGCAGCTCGCAGGGGACAGGGAAAGAGACCCAGTACTTC. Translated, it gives CASSSQGTGKETQYF.

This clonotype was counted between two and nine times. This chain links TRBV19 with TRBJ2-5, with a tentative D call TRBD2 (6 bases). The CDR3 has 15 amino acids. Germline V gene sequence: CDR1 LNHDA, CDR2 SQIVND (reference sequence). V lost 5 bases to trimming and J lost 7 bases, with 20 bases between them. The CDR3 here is CASSAGGPPGGTQYF. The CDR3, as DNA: TGTGCCAGTAGTGCGGGCGGACCGCCCGGGGGGACCCAGTACTTC. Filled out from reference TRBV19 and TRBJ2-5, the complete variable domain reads DGGITQSPKYLFRKEGQNVTLSCEQNLNHDAMYWYRQDPGQGLRLIYYSQIVNDFQKGDIAEGYSVSREKKESFPLTVTSAQKNPTAFYLCASSAGGPPGGTQYFGPGTRLLVL.

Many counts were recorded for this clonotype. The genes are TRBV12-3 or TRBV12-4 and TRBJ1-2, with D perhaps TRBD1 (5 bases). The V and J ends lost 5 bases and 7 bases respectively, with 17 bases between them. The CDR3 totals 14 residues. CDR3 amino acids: CASSPRNGAGGYTF. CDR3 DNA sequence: TGTGCCAGCAGTCCTCGAAACGGGGCCGGTGGCTACACCTTC.

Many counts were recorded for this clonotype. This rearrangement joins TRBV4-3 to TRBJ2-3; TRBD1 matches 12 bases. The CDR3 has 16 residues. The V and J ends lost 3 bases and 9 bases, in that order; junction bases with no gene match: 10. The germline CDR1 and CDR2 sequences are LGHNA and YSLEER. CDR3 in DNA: TGCGCCAGCAGCCACCTGGGACAGGGGGCATCAAGCACGCAGTATTTT. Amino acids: CASSHLGQGASSTQYF.